Following are 6 T cell receptor beta chains from one sample sequenced in a study of blood T cell repertoires in COVID-19. The method was immunoSEQ multiplex PCR; TCRdb's version includes in-frame clones alone and lacks a portion of them. The sample holds 150,000 or so clones, approximately 88% seen once. The sample taken for sequencing was PBMCs or T cells enriched from blood (not recorded which). The origin of the receptors is a man between 65 and 85 years old who had been exposed to COVID-19.

The gene calls are TRBV24-1 and TRBJ2-3, with 7 bases lining up with TRBD2. Germline assignment: CDR1 KGHDR and CDR2 SFDVKD. V lost 4 bases and J lost 5; bases outside the gene matches: 8. The CDR3 contains 15 residues. CDR3 DNA sequence: TGTGCCACCAGTGACCGCGGGACTACCCGAGATACGCAGTATTTT. Its protein product is CATSDRGTTRDTQYF.

This clone was observed a single time. The genes are TRBV12-3 or TRBV12-4 and TRBJ1-5; no definite D call. CDR3 size: 13 residues. With 4 bases removed from V and 4 bases from J, the gap between germline ends came to 8 bases. CDR3 DNA: TGTGCCAGCAGTTCCACCTATAATCAGCCCCAGCATTTT. Amino acids: CASSSTYNQPQHF.

The chain combines TRBV7-2 with TRBJ2-7, with TRBD2 identical over 11 bases. Trimming took 5 bases from V and 6 from J; bases not matched to a gene: 9. The V gene's germline CDR1 is SGHTA and CDR2 FQGNSA. The CDR3 consists of 15 residues. CDR3 amino acids: CASSPASGRTAEQYF. The DNA of the CDR3 is TGTGCCAGCAGCCCAGCTAGCGGGAGGACTGCCGAGCAGTACTTC.

The chain employs TRBV6-5 and TRBJ2-3; perhaps TRBD2 as D (6 bases). Between the trimmed V and J ends, which lost 2 bases and 0 bases, there was a span of 9 bases. This CDR3 spans 15 amino acids. CDR1 and CDR2 (germline): MNHEY, SVGAGI. CDR3 amino acids: CASSYGGISTDTQYF. The CDR3 DNA is TGTGCCAGCAGTTACGGGGGGATTAGCACAGATACGCAGTATTTT.

The chain is built from TRBV6-6 and TRBJ1-5; a weak D match, TRBD1 (6 bases). CDR3 length equals 14 residues. Germline V lookup: CDR1 MNHNY, CDR2 SVGAGI (reference sequence). Trimming left V 11 bases short and J 0 bases short, with 14 bases between. CDR3 coding DNA: TGTGCCCCACTGGAGGACAGTAGCAATCAGCCCCAGCATTTT. Its protein product is CAPLEDSSNQPQHF.

The chain uses TRBV7-2 and TRBJ2-1; 7 bases are shared with TRBD2. J gave up 8 bases and V 5 bases, and 18 bases lay outside the gene matches. The CDR3 sequence is 17 residues long. Germline V CDR1 and CDR2: SGHTA, FQGNSA. The CDR3 region is CASSLRGGSSGWDEQFF. CDR3 bases: TGTGCCAGCAGCCTGCGCGGCGGGAGCTCTGGTTGGGATGAGCAGTTCTTC.